A selection of T cell receptor beta chains follows, all from one sample in a study of cytomegalovirus exposure and HLA in healthy donors. TCRdb's table, derived via immunoSEQ multiplex PCR, lists solely in-frame clones and lacks some. The table includes about 120,000 clones, approximately 15% detected once. The sequenced sample was PBMCs. These receptors all come from a woman younger than 30 in good health and CMV-seronegative. The CDR3 runs from the conserved cysteine through the conserved F or W. A D gene is named only where the DNA matches it firmly. Only part of the rows carry a size: once, few, many, or a class if the clone is expanded.

cdr3_length,d_call,j_call,clone_size,v_call,cdr3_nt,cdr3_aa
14,TRBD1,TRBJ2-1,few,TRBV2,TGTGCCAGCGGGATCGGGACAGGGGGCAATGAGCAGTTCTTC,CASGIGTGGNEQFF
14,TRBD1,TRBJ1-2,once,TRBV5-4,TGTGCCAGCAGCTTACAGGGACAGAACTATGGCTACACCTTC,CASSLQGQNYGYTF
16,TRBD2,TRBJ2-1,NA,TRBV7-9,TGTGCCAGCAGCTTCTCGGGAGGGCCGTACTACAATGAGCAGTTCTTC,CASSFSGGPYYNEQFF
16,NA,TRBJ1-3,NA,TRBV10-1,TGCGCCAGCAGTGAGGGACGGACAATCTCTGGAAACACCATATATTTT,CASSEGRTISGNTIYF
13,NA,TRBJ2-5,NA,TRBV19,TGTGCCAGTAAGGTCTCTGGGGGCGAGACCCAGTACTTC,CASKVSGGETQYF
17,NA,TRBJ1-6,NA,TRBV28,TGTGCCAGCAGTTTAGGCTCGGGGGGCTCCTATAATTCACCCCTCCACTTT,CASSLGSGGSYNSPLHF
18,TRBD2,TRBJ2-5,NA,TRBV5-1,TGCGCCAGCAGCTCTACCCTCTCTCTTAGCGGGAGAGGGGAGACCCAGTACTTC,CASSSTLSLSGRGETQYF
17,TRBD1,TRBJ1-5,few,TRBV6-1,TGTGCCAGCAGTGGCCCCCTCCAGGGACAGGTAACCGATGACCAGCATTTT,CASSGPLQGQVTDDQHF
15,NA,TRBJ1-2,few,TRBV6-5,TGTGCCAGCAGTTACACCATAACAGGGCTCCATGGCTACACCTTC,CASSYTITGLHGYTF
14,TRBD2,TRBJ2-7,few,TRBV28,TGTGCCAGCAGTCCCCCCGGGACTAGCTACGAGCAGTACTTC,CASSPPGTSYEQYF
15,NA,TRBJ1-4,NA,TRBV2,TGTGCCAGCAGTGACCCACAGGGTGGAGTGGAAAAACTGTTTTTT,CASSDPQGGVEKLFF
15,TRBD1,TRBJ1-4,NA,TRBV6-6,TGTGCCAGCAGTCAAAACAGGGGGCTGAGTGAAAAACTGTTTTTT,CASSQNRGLSEKLFF
16,TRBD2,TRBJ2-7,few,TRBV6-1,TGTGCCAGCAGTGAAGTCCTAGCGGGAAGCTCCTACGAGCAGTACTTC,CASSEVLAGSSYEQYF
12,NA,TRBJ2-7,NA,TRBV19,TGTGCCAGTAGTAGCGACAGGCCCGAGCAGTACTTC,CASSSDRPEQYF
15,TRBD1,TRBJ1-1,NA,TRBV5-6,TGTGCCAGCGATCGGGGGACAGGGAGGAACACTGAAGCTTTCTTT,CASDRGTGRNTEAFF
15,TRBD1,TRBJ2-2,few,TRBV7-8,TGTGCCAGCAGCTTGTGGACAGGGAACACCGGGGAGCTGTTTTTT,CASSLWTGNTGELFF
16,TRBD1,TRBJ2-7,few,TRBV4-1,TGCGCCAGCAGCCAAGAAGGGACAGGGGATCCGTGGGGGCAGTACTTC,CASSQEGTGDPWGQYF
14,TRBD1,TRBJ1-2,NA,TRBV6-1,TGTGCCAGCAGTGAAGCGGGCAGGGGGAGAGGCTACACCTTC,CASSEAGRGRGYTF
16,NA,TRBJ1-5,NA,TRBV6-1,TGTGCCAGCAGTGGGGCCACTGGGAGGGGGAGACAGCCCCAGCATTTT,CASSGATGRGRQPQHF
15,NA,TRBJ2-2,NA,TRBV7-8,TGTGCCAGCAGCTTAGCGGGACAGAACACCGGGGAGCTGTTTTTT,CASSLAGQNTGELFF
16,TRBD2,TRBJ2-3,NA,TRBV5-1,TGCGCCAGCAGCTGGACTAGCGGGGGGAGCACAGATACGCAGTATTTT,CASSWTSGGSTDTQYF
13,NA,TRBJ1-1,NA,TRBV2,TGTGCCAGCAGTTTAGACAAGGCCACTGAAGCTTTCTTT,CASSLDKATEAFF
13,NA,TRBJ2-7,NA,TRBV6-1,TGTGCCAGCAGTGAAGGACAGACCTACGAGCAGTACTTC,CASSEGQTYEQYF
13,NA,TRBJ2-5,NA,TRBV5-4,TGTGCCAGCAGCTTTTGGGGAGAGGAGACCCAGTACTTC,CASSFWGEETQYF
11,NA,TRBJ2-5,NA,TRBV20-1,TGCAGTGCTTCCGGAGTGGAGACCCAGTACTTC,CSASGVETQYF
13,TRBD2,TRBJ2-7,few,TRBV2,TGTGCCAGCAGCGGGGACTACGCCACCGAGCAGTACTTC,CASSGDYATEQYF